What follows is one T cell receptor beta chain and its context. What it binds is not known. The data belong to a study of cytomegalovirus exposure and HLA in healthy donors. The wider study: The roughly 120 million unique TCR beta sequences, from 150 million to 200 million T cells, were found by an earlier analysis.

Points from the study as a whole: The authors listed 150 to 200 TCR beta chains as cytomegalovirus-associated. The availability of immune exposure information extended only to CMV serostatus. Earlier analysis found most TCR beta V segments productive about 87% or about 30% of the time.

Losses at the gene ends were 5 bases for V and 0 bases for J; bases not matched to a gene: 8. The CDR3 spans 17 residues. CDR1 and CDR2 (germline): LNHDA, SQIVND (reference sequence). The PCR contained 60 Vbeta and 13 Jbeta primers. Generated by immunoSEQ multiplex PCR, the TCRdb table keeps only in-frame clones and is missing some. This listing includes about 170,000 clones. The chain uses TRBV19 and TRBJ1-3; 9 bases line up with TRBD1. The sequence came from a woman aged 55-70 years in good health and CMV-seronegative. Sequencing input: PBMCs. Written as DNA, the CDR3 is TGTGCCAGTAGTCGGGGACAGGGCTTCGGCTCTGGAAACACCATATATTTT. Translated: CASSRGQGFGSGNTIYF.